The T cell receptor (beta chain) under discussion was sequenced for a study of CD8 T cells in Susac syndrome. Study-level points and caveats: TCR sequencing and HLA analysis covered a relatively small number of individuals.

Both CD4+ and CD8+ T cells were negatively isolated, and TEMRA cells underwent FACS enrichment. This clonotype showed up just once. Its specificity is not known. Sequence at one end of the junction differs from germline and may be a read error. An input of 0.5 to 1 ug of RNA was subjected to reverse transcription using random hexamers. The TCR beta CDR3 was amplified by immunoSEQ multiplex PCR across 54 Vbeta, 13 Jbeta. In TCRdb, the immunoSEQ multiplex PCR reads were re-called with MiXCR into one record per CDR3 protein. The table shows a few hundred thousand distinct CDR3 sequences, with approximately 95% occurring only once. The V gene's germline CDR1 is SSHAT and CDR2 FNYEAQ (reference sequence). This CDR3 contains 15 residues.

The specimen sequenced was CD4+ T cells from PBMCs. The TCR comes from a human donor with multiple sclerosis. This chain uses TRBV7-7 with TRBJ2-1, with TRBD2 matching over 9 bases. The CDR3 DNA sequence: TGTGCTAGCAGCTTAGCTCCGGGACTAGCACAGGAGCAGTTCTTC. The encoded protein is CASSLAPGLAQEQFF.